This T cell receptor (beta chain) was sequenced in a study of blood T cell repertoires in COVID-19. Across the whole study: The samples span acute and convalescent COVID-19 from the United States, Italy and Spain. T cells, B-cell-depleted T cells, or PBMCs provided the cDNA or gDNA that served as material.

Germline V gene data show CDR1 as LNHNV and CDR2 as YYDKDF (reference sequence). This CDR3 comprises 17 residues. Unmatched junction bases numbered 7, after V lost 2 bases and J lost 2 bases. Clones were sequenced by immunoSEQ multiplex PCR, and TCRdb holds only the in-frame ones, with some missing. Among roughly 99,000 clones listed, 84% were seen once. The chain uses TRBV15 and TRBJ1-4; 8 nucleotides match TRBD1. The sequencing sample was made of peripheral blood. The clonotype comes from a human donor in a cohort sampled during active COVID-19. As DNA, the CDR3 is TGTGCCACCAGCAGATGGGGACAGGCGCGGACTAATGAAAAACTGTTTTTT. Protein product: CATSRWGQARTNEKLFF. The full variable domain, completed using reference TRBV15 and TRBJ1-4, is DAMVIQNPRYQVTQFGKPVTLSCSQTLNHNVMYWYQQKSSQAPKLLFHYYDKDFNNEADTPDNFQSRRPNTSFCFLDIRSPGLGDTAMYLCATSRWGQARTNEKLFFGSGTQLSVL.